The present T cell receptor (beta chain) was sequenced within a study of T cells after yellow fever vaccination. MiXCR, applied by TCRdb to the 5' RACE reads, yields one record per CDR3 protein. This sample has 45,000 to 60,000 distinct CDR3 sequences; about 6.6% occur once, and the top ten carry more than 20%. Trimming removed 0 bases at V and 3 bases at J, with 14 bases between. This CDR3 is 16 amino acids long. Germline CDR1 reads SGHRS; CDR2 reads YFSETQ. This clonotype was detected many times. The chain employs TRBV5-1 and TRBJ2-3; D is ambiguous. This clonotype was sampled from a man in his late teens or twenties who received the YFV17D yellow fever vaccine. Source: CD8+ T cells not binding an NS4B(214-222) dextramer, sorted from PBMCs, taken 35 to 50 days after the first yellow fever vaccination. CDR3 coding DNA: TGCGCCAGCAGCTTGGAGGTCTTCTTGGGGACAGATACGCAGTATTTT. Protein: CASSLEVFLGTDTQYF.